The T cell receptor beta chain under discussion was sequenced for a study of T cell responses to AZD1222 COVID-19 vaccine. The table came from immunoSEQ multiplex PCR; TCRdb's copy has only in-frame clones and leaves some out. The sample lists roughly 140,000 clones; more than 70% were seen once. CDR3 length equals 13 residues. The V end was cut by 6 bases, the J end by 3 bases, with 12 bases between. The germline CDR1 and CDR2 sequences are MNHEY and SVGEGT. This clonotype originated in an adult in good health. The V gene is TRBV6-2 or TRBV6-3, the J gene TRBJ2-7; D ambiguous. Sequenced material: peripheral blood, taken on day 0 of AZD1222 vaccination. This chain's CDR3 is CASSLSRVYEQYF. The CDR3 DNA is TGTGCCAGCAGCCTGTCTAGAGTCTACGAGCAGTACTTC.